A selection of T cell receptor beta chains follows, all from one sample in a study of cytomegalovirus exposure and HLA in healthy donors. Data came from immunoSEQ multiplex PCR; TCRdb stores just in-frame clones and leaves some out. The sample has roughly 170,000 clones; about three quarters are singletons. Sequencing was carried out using PBMCs. These receptor sequences come from a girl between 5 and 17 years old in good health and CMV-seronegative. CDR3s include the opening cysteine and the closing phenylalanine or tryptophan. The D gene is left open where the match is weak. Not every row has a clone size; where given, it reads once, few, many or a size class.

D gene	V gene	J gene	clone size	CDR3 protein	CDR3 DNA
.	TRBV4-2	TRBJ2-7	once	CASSQDNGGLFDEQYF	TGTGCCAGCAGCCAAGATAACGGGGGGCTTTTCGACGAGCAGTACTTC
TRBD1	TRBV6-6	TRBJ2-7	.	CASRRGQGEQYF	TGTGCCAGCAGACGGGGACAGGGGGAGCAGTACTTC
.	TRBV7-9	TRBJ1-1	once	CASSLDGLTGAFF	TGTGCCAGCAGCTTAGATGGGCTCACTGGAGCTTTCTTT
.	TRBV15	TRBJ1-5	few	CATTQVSRTSRGKPQHF	TGTGCCACCACCCAGGTCTCGCGCACGTCTAGAGGGAAGCCCCAGCATTTT
.	TRBV27	TRBJ2-5	.	CASSLSVQQVGRETQYF	TGTGCCAGCAGTTTATCGGTCCAACAGGTGGGTCGGGAGACCCAGTACTTC
TRBD1	TRBV5-1	TRBJ1-2	.	CASSLETGFYGYTF	TGCGCCAGCAGCCTAGAGACAGGGTTTTATGGCTACACCTTC
TRBD1	TRBV27	TRBJ2-1	.	CASSTRTGGYEQFF	TGTGCCAGCAGTACCAGGACAGGGGGCTATGAGCAGTTCTTC
.	TRBV19	TRBJ2-7	.	CATLGAGTRTGYEQYF	TGTGCCACCCTTGGAGCCGGGACACGGACTGGGTACGAGCAGTACTTC
TRBD1	TRBV29-1	TRBJ1-2	few	CSVEPGQANYGYTF	TGCAGCGTTGAACCGGGACAGGCTAACTATGGCTACACCTTC
.	TRBV6-4	TRBJ1-3	.	CASSDSRQSGNTIYF	TGTGCCAGCAGTGACTCAAGACAGTCTGGAAACACCATATATTTT
TRBD1	TRBV5-1	TRBJ2-4	.	CASSISPTTGNIQYF	TGCGCCAGCAGTATTTCTCCCACGACAGGGAACATTCAGTACTTC
.	TRBV9	TRBJ2-7	.	CASSVGMYGGAEQYF	TGTGCCAGCAGCGTAGGTATGTACGGGGGAGCCGAGCAGTACTTC
TRBD1	TRBV13	TRBJ1-2	few	CASSSGQGDGYTF	TGTGCCAGCAGCTCAGGACAGGGGGATGGCTACACCTTC
TRBD1	TRBV5-1	TRBJ1-1	.	CASSQASGTGVAFF	TGCGCCAGCAGCCAGGCCTCCGGGACAGGGGTAGCTTTCTTT
TRBD2	TRBV5-4	TRBJ2-3	.	CASSFPSGGTSGTDTQYF	TGTGCCAGCAGCTTCCCTTCAGGCGGGACTAGCGGAACAGATACGCAGTATTTT
.	TRBV15	TRBJ2-6	.	CATSRSWGRVYGANVLTF	TGTGCCACCAGCAGATCCTGGGGCAGGGTTTATGGGGCCAACGTCCTGACTTTC
TRBD1	TRBV6-5	TRBJ2-5	.	CASSLRQGRWETQYF	TGTGCCAGCAGTTTAAGACAGGGGAGGTGGGAGACCCAGTACTTC
.	TRBV15	TRBJ2-5	.	CATSRDAGQETQYF	TGTGCCACCAGCAGAGATGCAGGGCAAGAGACCCAGTACTTC
.	TRBV5-1	TRBJ1-2	.	CASSQGQIYGYTF	TGCGCCAGCAGCCAAGGACAGATCTATGGCTACACCTTC
TRBD1	TRBV9	TRBJ1-3	.	CASSGGQGTGNTIYF	TGTGCCAGCAGCGGGGGACAGGGGACTGGAAACACCATATATTTT
.	TRBV5-4	TRBJ1-1	.	CASSLGRGHMNTEAFF	TGTGCCAGCAGCTTGGGAAGGGGACACATGAACACTGAAGCTTTCTTT
TRBD1	TRBV10-1	TRBJ2-7	.	CASSEQGVNEQYF	TGCGCCAGCAGTGAGCAGGGGGTAAACGAGCAGTACTTC
.	TRBV1	TRBJ2-5	.	CTSSDPSSGGPSLWVQTQYF	TGCACCAGCAGCGACCCCTCTAGCGGGGGGCCGTCACTCTGGGTACAGACCCAGTACTTC
TRBD1	TRBV25-1	TRBJ1-2	.	CASSPTGGDGYTF	TGTGCCAGCAGTCCGACAGGGGGAGATGGCTACACCTTC
TRBD1	TRBV29-1	TRBJ1-2	.	CSVGTGNYGYTF	TGCAGCGTTGGGACAGGGAACTATGGCTACACCTTC
.	TRBV19	TRBJ2-5	.	CASSIGSMETQYF	TGTGCCAGTAGTATAGGGTCTATGGAGACCCAGTACTTC
TRBD2	TRBV10-3	TRBJ2-5	.	CAIKDGGAWETQYF	TGTGCCATCAAGGACGGGGGGGCCTGGGAGACCCAGTACTTC
.	TRBV14	TRBJ2-2	.	CASSQVGRGTGELFF	TGTGCCAGCAGCCAAGTTGGCCGAGGGACCGGGGAGCTGTTTTTT
.	TRBV7-8	TRBJ1-2	.	CASSTDGTIVGDGYTF	TGTGCCAGCAGCACAGACGGGACAATCGTGGGTGATGGCTACACCTTC
TRBD2	TRBV5-1	TRBJ2-1	.	CASGSSGLAGHEQFF	TGCGCCAGCGGCTCTTCGGGACTAGCGGGCCATGAGCAGTTCTTC
.	TRBV7-9	TRBJ1-2	few	CASSALQAPNYGYTF	TGTGCCAGCAGCGCCCTACAGGCCCCTAACTATGGCTACACCTTC
TRBD1	TRBV13	TRBJ2-5	.	CASSPEGDSEETQYF	TGTGCCAGCAGCCCCGAGGGGGACAGCGAAGAGACCCAGTACTTC
.	TRBV19	TRBJ1-1	.	CASSMAGSNTEAFF	TGTGCCAGTAGTATGGCAGGGTCCAACACTGAAGCTTTCTTT
TRBD1	TRBV10-3	TRBJ2-2	.	CVARGTGDAGELFF	TGTGTCGCTAGGGGGACAGGGGATGCCGGGGAGCTGTTTTTT
TRBD1	TRBV7-9	TRBJ1-4	.	CASSPPGQGNEKLFF	TGTGCCAGCAGCCCGCCGGGACAGGGAAATGAAAAACTGTTTTTT
TRBD1	TRBV5-4	TRBJ1-1	.	CASSGGQGVTEAFF	TGTGCCAGCAGCGGAGGACAGGGGGTAACTGAAGCTTTCTTT
.	TRBV30	TRBJ1-1	.	CAWTRGMNTEAFF	TGTGCCTGGACGAGGGGGATGAACACTGAAGCTTTCTTT
TRBD1	TRBV7-9	TRBJ1-1	.	CASSLDLTGGVVEAFF	TGTGCCAGCAGCTTAGATTTGACAGGGGGGGTCGTTGAAGCTTTCTTT
TRBD1	TRBV2	TRBJ2-5	.	CASKPDRGQETQYF	TGTGCCAGCAAGCCGGACAGGGGACAAGAGACCCAGTACTTC
.	TRBV6-4	TRBJ1-6	.	CASSDGGDWSPLHF	TGTGCCAGCAGTGATGGGGGGGATTGGTCACCCCTCCACTTT
.	TRBV7-2	TRBJ1-1	few	CASSLVAGKGTEAFF	TGTGCCAGCAGCTTAGTCGCAGGGAAGGGGACTGAAGCTTTCTTT
TRBD2	TRBV7-9	TRBJ2-1	once	CASSLVRGVGNEQFF	TGTGCCAGCAGCTTAGTTCGGGGGGTCGGGAATGAGCAGTTCTTC
TRBD1	TRBV25-1	TRBJ2-3	.	CASSDWGQGTDTQYF	TGTGCCAGCAGTGATTGGGGACAGGGGACAGATACGCAGTATTTT
TRBD1	TRBV19	TRBJ2-1	.	CASSIQQGAHEQFF	TGTGCCAGTAGTATCCAACAGGGGGCACATGAGCAGTTCTTC
TRBD1	TRBV10-1	TRBJ1-1	few	CASSETVGQGDRNTEAFF	TGCGCCAGCAGTGAAACCGTTGGACAGGGCGATCGGAACACTGAAGCTTTCTTT
.	TRBV30	TRBJ1-1	once	CAWSVAGNTEAFF	TGTGCCTGGAGTGTTGCGGGGAACACTGAAGCTTTCTTT
.	TRBV14	TRBJ1-4	.	CASSQDLSEKLFF	TGTGCCAGCAGCCAAGATCTGAGTGAAAAACTGTTTTTT
.	TRBV7-3	TRBJ2-5	.	CASSLLGSQETQYF	TGTGCCAGCAGCTTACTTGGGAGCCAAGAGACCCAGTACTTC
TRBD2	TRBV30	TRBJ2-1	.	CAWSVSSARGRDEQFF	TGTGCCTGGAGTGTATCATCCGCGCGGGGGAGAGATGAGCAGTTCTTC
.	TRBV9	TRBJ2-4	.	CASSVEDGLAKNIQYF	TGTGCCAGCAGCGTGGAGGACGGCCTAGCCAAAAACATTCAGTACTTC
TRBD1	TRBV5-4	TRBJ1-4	.	CASSLYQGQGVFGEKLFF	TGTGCCAGCAGCTTGTACCAGGGACAGGGCGTTTTTGGGGAAAAACTGTTTTTT
.	TRBV13	TRBJ2-3	.	CASSRGGAEDTQYF	TGTGCCAGCAGCCGAGGTGGGGCGGAAGATACGCAGTATTTT
TRBD2	TRBV29-1	TRBJ2-3	few	CSVVPWTSTDTQYF	TGCAGCGTTGTCCCCTGGACTAGTACAGATACGCAGTATTTT
TRBD2	TRBV14	TRBJ2-3	.	CASSQDSAGVGVTNTQYF	TGTGCCAGCAGCCAAGATTCGGCGGGGGTAGGGGTTACAAATACGCAGTATTTT
.	TRBV11-2	TRBJ2-2	.	CASSSRGPGELFF	TGTGCCAGCAGCTCCAGGGGTCCCGGGGAGCTGTTTTTT
TRBD2	TRBV6-5	TRBJ2-7	.	CASKQTGLTSEEQYF	TGTGCCAGCAAACAAACGGGACTAACGTCTGAAGAGCAGTACTTC
TRBD2	TRBV5-6	TRBJ2-5	once	CASSLERGIQETQYF	TGTGCCAGCAGCTTGGAGCGGGGCATACAAGAGACCCAGTACTTC
.	TRBV5-4	TRBJ2-7	.	CASSLEAYYEQYF	TGTGCCAGCAGCTTGGAAGCCTACTACGAGCAGTACTTC
.	TRBV25-1	TRBJ1-1	.	CASSGQVTLNTEAFF	TGTGCCAGCAGTGGGCAGGTTACTCTGAACACTGAAGCTTTCTTT